A single sample gave rise to the 21 T cell receptor beta chains below, sequenced in a study of T cell changes during pregnancy in multiple sclerosis. Repertoires were generated with immunoSEQ multiplex PCR, while TCRdb's copy carries only in-frame clones and drops some. The sample records about 110,000 clones, approximately 90% being singletons. The specimen comprised peripheral blood, sampled after pregnancy. Receptors were obtained from a female donor with multiple sclerosis, enrolled in a pregnancy study.

V gene TRBV9 combines with J gene TRBJ1-2, with 12 nucleotides matching TRBD1. The CDR3 is 18 amino acids. The trim removed 4 bases at V and 4 bases at J, leaving 14 bases unmatched. In germline, CDR1 is SGDLS, CDR2 YYNGEE. CDR3 protein: CASSTARDRGRPRYGYTF. The CDR3 DNA sequence: TGTGCCAGCAGCACTGCCCGGGACAGGGGGCGGCCACGCTATGGCTACACCTTC.

The chain uses TRBV30 and TRBJ1-4, with unresolved D. This CDR3 spans 13 amino acids. Germline CDR1 reads GTSNPN; CDR2 reads SVGIG (reference sequence). V lost 8 bases, J lost 2 bases, and 12 bases lay in between. The CDR3 DNA is TGTGCCGGTGGTGGGCCGACTAATGAAAAACTGTTTTTT. It encodes CAGGGPTNEKLFF.

The chain combines TRBV6-5 with TRBJ1-2, with 8 bases that match TRBD1. The germline gives CDR1 MNHEY, CDR2 SVGAGI. CDR3 length: 16 residues. V gave up 0 bases and J gave up 8 bases; unmatched junction bases: 11. CDR3 nucleotide sequence: TGTGCCAGCAGTTACTCCCCATGGACAGGGACGATGGGCTACACCTTC. This codes for CASSYSPWTGTMGYTF.

This chain joins TRBV7-9 and TRBJ2-1, with 8 bases identical to TRBD2. This CDR3 region has 13 residues. Germline trimming cut 5 bases from V and 8 bases from J; bases unmatched to any gene: 5. Germline assignment: CDR1 SEHNR and CDR2 FQNEAQ (reference sequence). CDR3 in amino acids: CASSPRREDEQFF. The CDR3 coding sequence is TGTGCCAGCAGCCCCCGGCGGGAGGATGAGCAGTTCTTC. Supplemented by reference TRBV7-9 and TRBJ2-1, the full variable domain reads DTGVSQNPRHKITKRGQNVTFRCDPISEHNRLYWYRQTLGQGPEFLTYFQNEAQLEKSRLLSDRFSAERPKGSFSTLEIQRTEQGDSAMYLCASSPRREDEQFFGPGTRLTVL.

This rearrangement joins TRBV6-1 to TRBJ2-5, with 8 bases identical to TRBD2. The CDR3 loop spans 15 amino acids. V shed 3 bases, J shed 4 bases, and the junction held 7 bases outside the gene matches. Germline V CDR1 and CDR2: MNHNS, SASEGT. CDR3 residues: CASSDRTSRGETQYF. The DNA for the CDR3 is TGTGCCAGCAGTGATAGGACTAGCCGGGGAGAGACCCAGTACTTC.

J is TRBJ1-1 and V is TRBV7-9; no clear D gene. The CDR3 consists of 14 residues. The V and J ends lost 4 bases and 3 bases respectively, with 12 bases between them. The germline V gene encodes CDR1 SEHNR and CDR2 FQNEAQ (reference sequence). The CDR3 protein is CASSYRSVDTEAFF. The CDR3 DNA reads TGTGCCAGCAGCTACCGGTCGGTCGACACTGAAGCTTTCTTT.

The gene calls are TRBV5-5 and TRBJ2-2; 7 bases align to TRBD2. The V and J ends lost 2 bases and 4 bases, in that order; junction bases with no gene match: 14. The CDR3 spans 18 residues. CDR1 and CDR2 (germline): SGHKS, YYEKEE (reference sequence). The CDR3 here is CASSLRGLGRATTGELFF. The CDR3 coding sequence is TGTGCCAGCAGCTTACGAGGACTAGGACGGGCAACCACCGGGGAGCTGTTTTTT.

The gene calls are TRBV6-6 and TRBJ2-7, with 7 bases identical to TRBD1. The V gene end was trimmed by 8 bases and the J gene end by 3 bases; junction bases not matched to a gene: 4. The CDR3 loop spans 12 amino acids. Germline CDR1 MNHNY, CDR2 SVGAGI (reference sequence). The CDR3 DNA reads TGTGCCAGCGGGCAGGGGGTCTACGAGCAGTACTTC. Protein product: CASGQGVYEQYF.

The chain carries TRBV27 and TRBJ1-2; 7 bases align to TRBD1. V shed 7 bases and J 4 bases; nucleotides not matched to a gene: 15. From germline, CDR1 is MNHEY and CDR2 SMNVEV (reference sequence). CDR3 length: 16 amino acids. CDR3 nucleotide sequence: TGTGCCAGCAAGAAGACCCAACAGGGGCAGGTCTATGGCTACACCTTC. This gives the protein CASKKTQQGQVYGYTF.

This CDR3 is CASRLTTGLTNSPLHF. In DNA form, the CDR3 reads TGTGCCAGCAGGCTCACAACAGGGCTTACCAATTCACCCCTCCACTTT. The V and J genes are TRBV27 and TRBJ1-6; TRBD1 might be the D (6 bases). The CDR3 spans 16 residues. Trimming shortened V by 6 bases and J by 7 bases, and 19 bases separated the two germline ends. The germline CDR1 and CDR2 sequences are MNHEY and SMNVEV (reference sequence).

The gene calls are TRBV9 and TRBJ2-2, with D possibly being TRBD2 (5 bases). The CDR3 length is 15 residues. The V end lost 0 bases, the J end lost 5 bases, and 11 bases lay between the germline ends. The V gene's germline CDR1 is SGDLS and CDR2 YYNGEE. CDR3 sequence: CASSVAQDWTGELFF. The CDR3 region has the DNA TGTGCCAGCAGCGTAGCTCAGGACTGGACCGGGGAGCTGTTTTTT.

The chain combines TRBV19 with TRBJ1-1, with TRBD1 matching 8 bases. The trim removed 10 bases at V and 0 bases at J, leaving 4 bases unmatched. Germline lookup yields CDR1 LNHDA and CDR2 SQIVND (reference sequence). This CDR3 contains 13 residues. CDR3 loop: CATGDRMNTEAFF. CDR3 sequence (DNA): TGTGCCACCGGGGACAGGATGAACACTGAAGCTTTCTTT. Filled out from reference TRBV19 and TRBJ1-1, the complete variable domain reads DGGITQSPKYLFRKEGQNVTLSCEQNLNHDAMYWYRQDPGQGLRLIYYSQIVNDFQKGDIAEGYSVSREKKESFPLTVTSAQKNPTAFYLCATGDRMNTEAFFGQGTRLTVV.

The chain couples TRBV4-2 to TRBJ2-2; 7 nucleotides match TRBD2. Germline V gene lookup returns CDR1 LGHNA and CDR2 YNFKEQ. V lost 1 base to trimming and J lost 2 bases; unmatched junction nucleotides: 4. There are 16 residues in the CDR3. CDR3 protein: CASSQVGGANTGELFF. The CDR3 region has the DNA TGTGCCAGCAGCCAAGTGGGAGGGGCTAACACCGGGGAGCTGTTTTTT.

The chain links TRBV6-1 to TRBJ2-7; 7 positions match TRBD1. The V gene's germline CDR1 is MNHNS and CDR2 SASEGT. Germline trimming cut 10 bases from V and 7 bases from J; bases unmatched to any gene: 10. The CDR3 sequence is 12 residues long. For the CDR3, the DNA is TGTGCCATTCGCTTTACAGGGGATGAGCAGTACTTC. Translating it yields CAIRFTGDEQYF.

J is TRBJ1-5 and V is TRBV4-2, with D unresolved. The V gene lost 0 bases and the J gene lost 6 bases, with 18 bases spanning the gap. In germline, CDR1 is LGHNA, CDR2 YNFKEQ. The CDR3 spans 17 residues. The CDR3 sequence: CASSQDRAFSFRQPQHF. In DNA form, the CDR3 reads TGTGCCAGCAGCCAAGATAGAGCTTTTTCATTCCGTCAGCCCCAGCATTTT.

The chain combines TRBV27 with TRBJ2-7; TRBD1 aligns across 8 bases. The germline gives CDR1 MNHEY, CDR2 SMNVEV (reference sequence). The CDR3 runs to 14 residues. The V and J ends lost 4 bases and 0 bases, in that order; junction bases with no gene match: 2. CDR3 DNA: TGTGCCAGCAGTTGGGACAGGACCTCCTACGAGCAGTACTTC. This sequence encodes CASSWDRTSYEQYF.

The CDR3 DNA sequence: TGTGCCAGCAGCCTACCAGACAGCCAAACCCTGGGCGCTTTCTTT. Protein: CASSLPDSQTLGAFF. The chain links TRBV7-9 to TRBJ1-1, with D maybe TRBD1 (5 bases). Germline V gene lookup returns CDR1 SEHNR and CDR2 FQNEAQ (reference sequence). The V and J ends lost 5 bases and 11 bases respectively, with 24 bases between them. CDR3 length: 15 residues. The whole variable domain, filled in from reference TRBV7-9 and TRBJ1-1, reads DTGVSQNPRHKITKRGQNVTFRCDPISEHNRLYWYRQTLGQGPEFLTYFQNEAQLEKSRLLSDRFSAERPKGSFSTLEIQRTEQGDSAMYLCASSLPDSQTLGAFFGQGTRLTVV.

In this sample, this clone turned up once. V usage is TRBV6-5 and J usage is TRBJ1-4, with D uncertain. The CDR3 sequence is 15 residues long. Germline CDR1 MNHEY, CDR2 SVGAGI. The V end lost 0 bases, the J end lost 7 bases, and 12 bases lay between the germline ends. The CDR3: CASSYSGPRGEKLFF. For the CDR3, the DNA is TGTGCCAGCAGTTACTCAGGCCCTAGAGGTGAAAAACTGTTTTTT.

This sequence joins TRBV18 and TRBJ2-6; D is perhaps TRBD1 (5 bases). CDR3 length: 15 residues. Trimming cost V 3 bases and J 4 bases, with 10 bases left between them. From germline, CDR1 is KGHSH and CDR2 LQKENI. The DNA of the CDR3 is TGTGCCAGCTCACCCACAGGTGCGGGGGCCAACGTCCTGACTTTC. Translation: CASSPTGAGANVLTF.

The chain links TRBV7-3 to TRBJ1-1; 7 bases line up with TRBD1. This CDR3 is 13 amino acids long. Germline-derived CDR1 and CDR2 are SGHTA and FQGTGA. Trimming cost V 8 bases and J 2 bases; bases outside gene matches: 5. CDR3 sequence: CASGQGGNTEAFF. In nucleotides, the CDR3 is TGTGCCAGCGGTCAGGGGGGAAACACTGAAGCTTTCTTT. Looking up the rest from reference TRBV7-3 and TRBJ1-1 gives the full variable domain: GAGVSQTPSNKVTEKGKYVELRCDPISGHTALYWYRQSLGQGPEFLIYFQGTGAADDSGLPNDRFFAVRPEGSVSTLKIQRTERGDSAVYLCASGQGGNTEAFFGQGTRLTVV.

The chain employs TRBV18 and TRBJ2-5; the D is unclear. The germline V gene has CDR1 KGHSH and CDR2 LQKENI. This CDR3 has 12 amino acids. With 5 bases removed from V and 5 bases from J, the gap between germline ends came to 9 bases. For the CDR3, the DNA is TGTGCCAGCTCAGTGGAGTCTGAGACCCAGTACTTC. This encodes CASSVESETQYF.